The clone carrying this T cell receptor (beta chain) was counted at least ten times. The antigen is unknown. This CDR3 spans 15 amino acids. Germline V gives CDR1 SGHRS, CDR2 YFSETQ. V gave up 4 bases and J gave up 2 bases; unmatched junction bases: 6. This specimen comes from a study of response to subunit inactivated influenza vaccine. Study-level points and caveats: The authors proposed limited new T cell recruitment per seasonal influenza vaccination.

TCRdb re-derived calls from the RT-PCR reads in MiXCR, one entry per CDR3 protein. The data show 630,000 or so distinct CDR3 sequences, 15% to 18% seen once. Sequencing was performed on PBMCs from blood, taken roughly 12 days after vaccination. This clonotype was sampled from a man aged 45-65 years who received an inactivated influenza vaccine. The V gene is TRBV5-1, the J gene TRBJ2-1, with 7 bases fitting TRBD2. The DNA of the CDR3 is TGCGCCAGCAGCCAAAGCGGGGAAACCTACAATGAGCAGTTCTTC. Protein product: CASSQSGETYNEQFF.